This entry is about one TCR beta chain. Its antigen is still unknown. No much larger clone exists at a distance of one base, and base qualities are not known. These data are taken from a study of blood T cell repertoires in COVID-19 (dated by TCRdb to 2018 to 2021). For the wider study: Collaborator samples came from the United States, Italy and Spain and covered acute and convalescent phases of COVID-19. Samples came from the ongoing ImmuneRACE study (first 160 participants) plus 1,254 subjects from 6 global collaborators. The sample metadata nearly always contained a de-identified subject ID, COVID-19 status, age in years and sex. Where available, HLA class I and class II types were taken from metadata supplied by the sample provider and were not determined by assay-based typing. Subjects who had been exposed to COVID-19, were actively infected with it, or had recovered from it provided the deeply sampled blood TCRbeta repertoires that made up the dataset. The material from the prospective study consisted of cDNA or gDNA derived from T cells, B-cell-depleted T cells, or PBMCs. The repertoires were made available in a free public database intended to serve as a resource for research on the immune response to SARS-CoV-2. Overall study outcomes, separate from this receptor: How much clinical and demographic metadata was included differed by source and by participant, and the metadata was provided uncurated.

TCRbeta CDR3 regions were amplified from genomic DNA by means of the immunoSEQ Assay, a bias-controlled multiplex PCR. The study's processing was this. Nucleated cell counts per sample were estimated from amplification of reference gene primers within the assay. To quantify the absolute abundance of each unique TCRbeta CDR3 rearrangement, sequence reads were collapsed and filtered. For each sample, productive Simpson clonality was calculated as the square root of Simpson's diversity index across productive rearrangements. In its TCRdb copy, this immuneACCESS table keeps in-frame sequences only and misses some clones. Where compared with another copy, unresolved V genes explain less than half of these, and the others have no known cause. The DNA gave D and trimming, while V, J and clone size come from that table. The sample contains more than 65,000 clones, 80% to 90% of them found a single time. Of the sample, over 7% falls within the top ten clones.

V and J are truncated by 0 bases and 7 bases respectively, leaving an intervening sequence of 6 bases. Inclusive of the bounding cysteine and phenylalanine, the CDR3 is 13 residues long. The entry retains the CDR3 DNA only, 39 bases that are in frame from base 1. CDR1 is given as SEHNR and CDR2 as FQNEAQ, both from the germline V gene (reference sequence). Collaborating institutions collected whole blood in K2EDTA tubes following their own protocols. For TCRbeta analysis, collaborators shipped samples in one of three forms: frozen whole blood, isolated PBMCs, or DNA extracted from either of those sample types.

The sequence derives from a man in his forties or fifties with acute or convalescent COVID-19. Recombination linked TRBV7-9 to TRBJ1-4; the D gene is unclear. Sequencing was done on a sample of peripheral blood. The bases read TGTGCCAGCAGCTTAGCTCCAATTGAAAAACTGTTTTTT. This sequence encodes CASSLAPIEKLFF.